These 19 T cell receptor beta chains came from one sample sequenced in a study of blood T cell repertoires in COVID-19. Clones were read by immunoSEQ multiplex PCR, and TCRdb kept only the in-frame ones, dropping some. The sample shows about 150,000 clones, approximately 80% of them seen only once. The sequencing input was peripheral blood. All receptors come from an older woman with COVID-19, enrolled during active disease.

This chain uses TRBV6-5 with TRBJ2-5; weak D call: TRBD1 (6 bases). From germline, CDR1 is MNHEY and CDR2 SVGAGI. Deletions cut 7 bases from V and 1 base from J, with 16 bases between. CDR3 length: 15 residues. The CDR3 reads CASKQQGSLQETQYF. The CDR3 nucleotides are TGTGCCAGCAAACAACAGGGTAGCCTCCAAGAGACCCAGTACTTC.

As DNA, the CDR3 is TGTGCCAGCAGCTTGGGACAGGGGTGCTCACCCCTCCACTTT. Amino acids: CASSLGQGCSPLHF. This chain connects TRBV5-8 to TRBJ1-6, with 8 bases aligning to TRBD1. The CDR3 sequence is 14 residues long. Germline CDR1 and CDR2: SGHTS and YDEGEE. Trimming cost V 0 bases and J 10 bases; bases outside gene matches: 3. Looking up the rest from reference TRBV5-8 and TRBJ1-6 gives the full variable domain: EAGVTQSPTHLIKTRGQQATLRCSPISGHTSVYWYQQALGLGLQFLLWYDEGEERNRGNFPPRFSGRQFPNYSSELNVNALELEDSALYLCASSLGQGCSPLHFGNGTRLTVT.

V is TRBV5-5 and J is TRBJ1-2, with 9 positions matching TRBD1. The CDR3 spans 14 residues. Per germline, CDR1 SGHKS and CDR2 YYEKEE (reference sequence). V lost 0 bases, J lost 6 bases, and 3 bases stayed unmatched. CDR3 sequence reads: CASSLGTGVDGYTF. CDR3 DNA: TGTGCCAGCAGCTTGGGGACAGGGGTGGATGGCTACACCTTC. Full variable domain (remainder filled in from reference TRBV5-5 and TRBJ1-2): DAGVTQSPTHLIKTRGQQVTLRCSPISGHKSVSWYQQVLGQGPQFIFQYYEKEERGRGNFPDRFSARQFPNYSSELNVNALLLGDSALYLCASSLGTGVDGYTFGSGTRLTVV.

This chain connects TRBV27 to TRBJ2-7, with 8 bases lining up with TRBD1. The CDR3 spans 15 residues. Germline CDR1 and CDR2: MNHEY and SMNVEV (reference sequence). The V and J ends lost 5 bases and 3 bases, in that order; junction bases with no gene match: 9. CDR3 nucleotide sequence: TGTGCCAGCAGTCCCCCCGGGACAGGCCGCTACGAGCAGTACTTC. It translates to CASSPPGTGRYEQYF.

CDR3 DNA sequence: TGTGCCAGCAGCTGGGGACAGTTGAGCTCCTACAATGAGCAGTTCTTC. This gives the protein CASSWGQLSSYNEQFF. The chain has TRBV5-4 and TRBJ2-1, with 7 positions matching TRBD1. CDR1 and CDR2 (germline): SGHNT, YYREEE (reference sequence). The CDR3 runs 16 residues. Trimming took 3 bases from V and 0 from J; bases not matched to a gene: 6.

The rearrangement joins TRBV7-3 to TRBJ2-1; 7 bases map to TRBD2. V was clipped by 5 bases and J by 4 bases; unmatched bases: 23. The germline gives CDR1 SGHTA, CDR2 FQGTGA. The CDR3 is 20 residues long. CDR3 DNA sequence: TGTGCCAGCAGCCCTAAACCCCCCCTCGGACTAGTTGGGGTTTACAATGAGCAGTTCTTC. It translates to CASSPKPPLGLVGVYNEQFF.

The rearrangement links TRBV5-1 to TRBJ1-2, with a tentative D call TRBD1 (5 bases). The V and J ends lost 0 bases and 4 bases respectively, with 13 bases between them. Germline-derived CDR1 and CDR2 are SGHRS and YFSETQ. The CDR3 has 15 amino acids. CDR3 amino acids: CASSLELDSPYGYTF. The CDR3 bases are TGCGCCAGCAGCTTGGAACTTGACAGCCCCTATGGCTACACCTTC.

This chain uses TRBV9 with TRBJ1-2, with no clear D. Trimming took 0 bases from V and 4 from J, leaving 13 bases between them. The CDR3 contains 15 residues. Germline CDR1 and CDR2: SGDLS and YYNGEE. CDR3 bases: TGTGCCAGCAGCGTAGACGTGGGCGACGCCTATGGCTACACCTTC. Translation: CASSVDVGDAYGYTF.

V and J are TRBV19 and TRBJ1-5; the D is unclear. V lost 5 bases, J lost 2 bases, and 13 bases lay in between. Germline V lookup: CDR1 LNHDA, CDR2 SQIVND (reference sequence). The CDR3 is 15 residues long. CDR3 nucleotide sequence: TGTGCCAGTAGTCCCGGACTCCCCCGCAATCAGCCCCAGCATTTT. This codes for CASSPGLPRNQPQHF. Full variable domain (missing parts from reference TRBV19 and TRBJ1-5): DGGITQSPKYLFRKEGQNVTLSCEQNLNHDAMYWYRQDPGQGLRLIYYSQIVNDFQKGDIAEGYSVSREKKESFPLTVTSAQKNPTAFYLCASSPGLPRNQPQHFGDGTRLSIL.

The J gene is TRBJ1-2, the V gene TRBV10-3, with D unclear. Deletions cut 5 bases from V and 1 base from J, with 11 bases between. This CDR3 has 14 amino acids. CDR1 and CDR2 (germline): ENHRY, SYGVKD. For the CDR3, the DNA is TGTGCCATCAGTATACAGTATTATAACTATGGCTACACCTTC. It translates to CAISIQYYNYGYTF.

The CDR3 spells CSVGLAGEVSEQYF. CDR3 bases: TGCAGCGTTGGACTAGCGGGAGAGGTTTCCGAGCAGTACTTC. The chain recombines TRBV29-1 with TRBJ2-7; 12 bases fit TRBD2. The germline gives CDR1 SQVTM, CDR2 ANQGSEA. V lost 4 bases, J lost 6 bases, and 7 bases stayed unmatched. The CDR3 runs to 14 residues.

The V call is TRBV27, the J call TRBJ2-5; a possible D gene is TRBD2 (5 bases). Germline assignment: CDR1 MNHEY and CDR2 SMNVEV (reference sequence). CDR3 size: 17 residues. V lost 2 bases and J lost 5, with 21 bases in between. The chain's CDR3 is CASSLMSGNGWVETQYF. As DNA, the CDR3 is TGTGCCAGCAGTTTAATGTCCGGGAACGGTTGGGTGGAGACCCAGTACTTC.

For the CDR3, the DNA is TGCGCCAGCAGCCCCCGGGACAGCCACTACACCTTC. Its translation is CASSPRDSHYTF. The chain has TRBV5-1 and TRBJ1-2, with 7 bases matching TRBD1. Per germline, CDR1 SGHRS and CDR2 YFSETQ. The CDR3 consists of 12 residues. Unmatched junction bases numbered 7, after V lost 4 bases and J lost 10 bases.

This chain joins TRBV2 and TRBJ1-5; tentative D call: TRBD1 (5 bases). CDR3 length: 15 residues. V lost 4 bases, J lost 6 bases, and 16 bases lay in between. CDR1 and CDR2 from the germline V gene are SNHLY and FYNNEI. The CDR3 DNA is TGTGCCAGCAGTGGGGGTACAGGAAACGGTCAGCCCCAGCATTTT. This translates into CASSGGTGNGQPQHF.

This chain uses TRBV2 with TRBJ2-3, with D perhaps TRBD1 (5 bases). V lost 4 bases, J lost 4 bases, and 18 bases lay in between. In germline, CDR1 is SNHLY, CDR2 FYNNEI. The CDR3 has 16 residues. DNA of the CDR3: TGTGCCAGCAGTGTTAGGGGCCCTAACCCCCCAGATACGCAGTATTTT. Translating it yields CASSVRGPNPPDTQYF. Supplemented by reference TRBV2 and TRBJ2-3, the full variable domain reads EPEVTQTPSHQVTQMGQEVILRCVPISNHLYFYWYRQILGQKVEFLVSFYNNEISEKSEIFDDQFSVERPDGSNFTLKIRSTKLEDSAMYFCASSVRGPNPPDTQYFGPGTRLTVL.

In the case of this clone: Other DNA sequences in the same sample also yield this CDR3. The chain has TRBV3-1 (or the pseudogene TRBV3-2) and TRBJ1-5; possible D gene TRBD1, 5 bases. The CDR3 runs to 14 residues. The germline V gene encodes CDR1 LGHDT and CDR2 YNNKEL (reference sequence). The ends were cut back, 3 bases at V and 2 bases at J, with 8 bases in the middle. The CDR3 DNA is TGTGCCAGCAGCCAGGGCAGGGGCAATCAGCCCCAGCATTTT. This sequence encodes CASSQGRGNQPQHF.

The V and J genes are TRBV9 and TRBJ1-4, with 12 bases that match TRBD1. The germline V gene has CDR1 SGDLS and CDR2 YYNGEE. The junction had 7 bases not matched to a gene; V was cut back by 2 bases and J by 5 bases. The CDR3 runs to 17 residues. The CDR3 bases are TGTGCCAGCAGCGTCGGGACAGGGGGCGGAGGGAATGAAAAACTGTTTTTT. It translates to CASSVGTGGGGNEKLFF. Variable domain in full (rest from reference TRBV9 and TRBJ1-4): DSGVTQTPKHLITATGQRVTLRCSPRSGDLSVYWYQQSLDQGLQFLIQYYNGEERAKGNILERFSAQQFPDLHSELNLSSLELGDSALYFCASSVGTGGGGNEKLFFGSGTQLSVL.

The chain employs TRBV7-2 and TRBJ1-3, with D maybe TRBD1 (6 bases). The germline V gene has CDR1 SGHTA and CDR2 FQGNSA. This CDR3 comprises 17 residues. V was shortened by 1 base and J by 6 bases, with 19 bases between the two germline ends. Here the CDR3 DNA reads TGTGCCAGCAGCTTAGTGTCTAGGGGGGGAATGTCAAACACCATATATTTT. It yields the protein CASSLVSRGGMSNTIYF.

Only one count was recorded for this clone. The chain carries TRBV27 and TRBJ1-5; no clear D gene. Between the trimmed V and J ends, which lost 6 bases and 7 bases, there was a span of 16 bases. Germline V CDR1 and CDR2: MNHEY, SMNVEV (reference sequence). The CDR3 runs to 14 residues. The CDR3 reads CASRETRGRQPQHF. CDR3 nucleotides: TGTGCCAGCAGGGAAACCCGAGGGAGACAGCCCCAGCATTTT.